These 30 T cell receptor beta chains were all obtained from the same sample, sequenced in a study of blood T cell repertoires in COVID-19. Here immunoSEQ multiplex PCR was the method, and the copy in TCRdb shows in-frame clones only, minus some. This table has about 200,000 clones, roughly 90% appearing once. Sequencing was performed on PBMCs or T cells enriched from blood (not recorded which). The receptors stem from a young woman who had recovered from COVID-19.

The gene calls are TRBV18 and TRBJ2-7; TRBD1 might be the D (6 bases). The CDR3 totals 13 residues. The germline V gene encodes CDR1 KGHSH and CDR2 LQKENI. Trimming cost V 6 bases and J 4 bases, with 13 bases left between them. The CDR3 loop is CASSKIQGYEQYF. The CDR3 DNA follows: TGTGCCAGCTCCAAAATACAGGGTTACGAGCAGTACTTC.

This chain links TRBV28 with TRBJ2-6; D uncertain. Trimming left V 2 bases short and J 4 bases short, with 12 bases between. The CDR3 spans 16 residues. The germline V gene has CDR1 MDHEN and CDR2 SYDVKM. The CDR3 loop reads CASSLTGMSGANVLTF. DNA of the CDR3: TGTGCCAGCAGTTTAACGGGTATGAGCGGGGCCAACGTCCTGACTTTC.

The CDR3 nucleotides are TGTGCCAGCAGCTTAGTCGGCAGGGCCACAGATACGCAGTATTTT. Protein sequence: CASSLVGRATDTQYF. The V call is TRBV11-2, the J call TRBJ2-3; D may be TRBD1 (5 bases). V lost 1 base and J 2 bases, leaving 10 bases between the germline ends. This CDR3 contains 15 residues. Germline V gene lookup returns CDR1 SGHAT and CDR2 FQNNGV.

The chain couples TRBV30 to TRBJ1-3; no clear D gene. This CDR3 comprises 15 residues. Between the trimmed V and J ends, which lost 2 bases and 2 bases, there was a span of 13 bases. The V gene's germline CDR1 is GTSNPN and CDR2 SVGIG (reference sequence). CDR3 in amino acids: CAWSTSLNAGNTIYF. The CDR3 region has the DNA TGTGCCTGGAGTACTTCCTTGAATGCTGGAAACACCATATATTTT. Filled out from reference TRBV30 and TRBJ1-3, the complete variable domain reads SQTIHQWPATLVQPVGSPLSLECTVEGTSNPNLYWYRQAAGRGLQLLFYSVGIGQISSEVPQNLSASRPQDRQFILSSKKLLLSDSGFYLCAWSTSLNAGNTIYFGEGSWLTVV.

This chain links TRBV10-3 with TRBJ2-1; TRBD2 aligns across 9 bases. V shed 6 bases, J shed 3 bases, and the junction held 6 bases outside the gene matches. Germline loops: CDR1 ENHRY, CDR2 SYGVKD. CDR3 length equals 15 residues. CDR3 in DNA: TGTGCCATCAGGCCGGCTAGCGGGGACTACAATGAGCAGTTCTTC. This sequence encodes CAIRPASGDYNEQFF.

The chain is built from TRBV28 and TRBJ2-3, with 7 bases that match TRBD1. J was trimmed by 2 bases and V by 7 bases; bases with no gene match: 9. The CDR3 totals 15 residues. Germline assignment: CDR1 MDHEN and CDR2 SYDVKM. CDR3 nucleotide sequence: TGTGCCAGCACCTCGGACAGGATTGACACAGATACGCAGTATTTT. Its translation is CASTSDRIDTDTQYF.

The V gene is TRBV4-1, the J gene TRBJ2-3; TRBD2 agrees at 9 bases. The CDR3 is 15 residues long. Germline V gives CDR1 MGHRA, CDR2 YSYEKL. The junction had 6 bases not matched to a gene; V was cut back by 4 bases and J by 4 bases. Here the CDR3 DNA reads TGCGCCAGCAGCCGACTAGCGGAATTCGCAGATACGCAGTATTTT. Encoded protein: CASSRLAEFADTQYF.

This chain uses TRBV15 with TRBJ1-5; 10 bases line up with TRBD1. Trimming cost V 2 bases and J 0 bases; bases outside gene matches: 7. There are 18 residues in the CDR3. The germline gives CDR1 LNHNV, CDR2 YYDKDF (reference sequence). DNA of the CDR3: TGTGCCACCAGCAGAACACACCGGGACAGGGGTAGCAATCAGCCCCAGCATTTT. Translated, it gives CATSRTHRDRGSNQPQHF.

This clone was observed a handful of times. Here the CDR3 DNA reads TGTGCCAGCAGTCTAGGGGGACAGAACTATGGCTACACCTTC. It is translated as CASSLGGQNYGYTF. V gene TRBV28 combines with J gene TRBJ1-2; 7 nucleotides line up with TRBD1. Per germline, CDR1 MDHEN and CDR2 SYDVKM. The CDR3 loop spans 14 amino acids. V gave up 5 bases and J gave up 2 bases; unmatched junction bases: 5.

The CDR3 protein is CASSLSGTGAGELFF. The CDR3 DNA reads TGTGCCAGCAGCCTTTCCGGGACAGGGGCCGGGGAGCTGTTTTTT. This chain connects TRBV7-9 to TRBJ2-2, with 10 nucleotides matching TRBD1. CDR1 is SEHNR and CDR2 is FQNEAQ in the germline V gene (reference sequence). The CDR3 runs to 15 residues. V was pared by 5 bases and J by 6 bases, with 6 bases of the junction left unmatched.

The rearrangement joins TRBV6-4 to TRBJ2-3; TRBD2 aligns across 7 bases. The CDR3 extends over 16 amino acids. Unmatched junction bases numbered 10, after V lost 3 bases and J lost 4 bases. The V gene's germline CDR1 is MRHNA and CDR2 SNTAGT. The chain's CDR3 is CASSDGDGGGPDTQYF. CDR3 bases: TGTGCCAGCAGTGATGGGGATGGCGGGGGACCAGATACGCAGTATTTT.

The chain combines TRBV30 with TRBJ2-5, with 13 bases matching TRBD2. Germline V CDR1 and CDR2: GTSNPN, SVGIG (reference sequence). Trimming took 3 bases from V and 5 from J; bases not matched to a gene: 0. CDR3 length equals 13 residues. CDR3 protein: CAWRLAGGETQYF. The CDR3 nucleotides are TGTGCCTGGAGACTAGCGGGGGGGGAGACCCAGTACTTC.

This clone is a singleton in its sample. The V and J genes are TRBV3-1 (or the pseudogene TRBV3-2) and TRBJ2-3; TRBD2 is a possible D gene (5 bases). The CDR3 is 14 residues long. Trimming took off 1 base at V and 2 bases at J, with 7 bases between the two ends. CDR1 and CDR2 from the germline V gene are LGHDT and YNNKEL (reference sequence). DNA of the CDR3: TGTGCCAGCAGCCAAGGTCTAGCCACAGATACGCAGTATTTT. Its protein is CASSQGLATDTQYF.

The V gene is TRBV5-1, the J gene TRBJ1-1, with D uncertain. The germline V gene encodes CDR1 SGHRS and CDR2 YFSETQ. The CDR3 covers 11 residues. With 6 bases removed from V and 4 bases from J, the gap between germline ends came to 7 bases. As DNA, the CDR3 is TGCGCCAGCACCGGTAGCACTGAAGCTTTCTTT. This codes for CASTGSTEAFF.

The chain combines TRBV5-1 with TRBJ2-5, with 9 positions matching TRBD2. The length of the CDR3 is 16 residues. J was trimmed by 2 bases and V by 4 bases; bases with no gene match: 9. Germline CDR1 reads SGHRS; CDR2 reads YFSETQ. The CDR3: CASSGYSGGSQETQYF. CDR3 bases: TGCGCCAGCAGCGGCTATAGCGGGGGTTCACAAGAGACCCAGTACTTC.

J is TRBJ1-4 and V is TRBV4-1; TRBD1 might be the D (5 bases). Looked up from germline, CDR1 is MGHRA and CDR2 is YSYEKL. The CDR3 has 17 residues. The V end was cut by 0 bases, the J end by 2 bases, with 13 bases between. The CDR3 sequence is CASSQEYGALTNEKLFF. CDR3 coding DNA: TGCGCCAGCAGCCAAGAATATGGGGCACTTACTAATGAAAAACTGTTTTTT.

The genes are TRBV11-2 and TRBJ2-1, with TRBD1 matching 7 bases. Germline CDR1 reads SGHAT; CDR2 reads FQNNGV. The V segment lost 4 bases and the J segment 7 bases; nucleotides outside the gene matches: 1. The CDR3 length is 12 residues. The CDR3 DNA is TGTGCCAGCAGCTCGACAGGGAATGAGCAGTTCTTC. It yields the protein CASSSTGNEQFF.

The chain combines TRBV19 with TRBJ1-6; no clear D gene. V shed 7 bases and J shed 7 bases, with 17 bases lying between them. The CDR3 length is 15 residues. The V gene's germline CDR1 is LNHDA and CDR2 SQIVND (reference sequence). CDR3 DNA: TGTGCCAGTACTCCCGAGTTCTCCTGGAATTCACCCCTCCACTTT. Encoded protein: CASTPEFSWNSPLHF. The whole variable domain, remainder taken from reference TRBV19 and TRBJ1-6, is DGGITQSPKYLFRKEGQNVTLSCEQNLNHDAMYWYRQDPGQGLRLIYYSQIVNDFQKGDIAEGYSVSREKKESFPLTVTSAQKNPTAFYLCASTPEFSWNSPLHFGNGTRLTVT.

In DNA, the CDR3 is TGTGCCAGCAGCCCAGGCGGGGGTAACACTGAAGCTTTCTTT. Translation gives CASSPGGGNTEAFF. The rearrangement joins TRBV2 to TRBJ1-1, with a tentative D call TRBD1 (5 bases). Looked up from germline, CDR1 is SNHLY and CDR2 is FYNNEI. The ends were cut back, 6 bases at V and 2 bases at J, with 13 bases in the middle. This CDR3 spans 14 amino acids.

CDR3 loop: CATSGHTGSLPNEQFF. In DNA form, the CDR3 reads TGTGCCACCAGTGGCCACACCGGGTCCCTCCCCAATGAGCAGTTCTTC. This chain uses TRBV24-1 with TRBJ2-1, with D unresolved. Germline V gene lookup returns CDR1 KGHDR and CDR2 SFDVKD. The CDR3 runs to 16 residues. V lost 5 bases to trimming and J lost 6 bases, with 19 bases between them.

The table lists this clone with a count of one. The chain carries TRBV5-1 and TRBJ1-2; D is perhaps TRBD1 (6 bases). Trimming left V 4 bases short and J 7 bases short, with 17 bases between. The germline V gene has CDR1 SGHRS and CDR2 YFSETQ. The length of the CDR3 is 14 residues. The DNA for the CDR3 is TGCGCCAGCAGCCCGGAGGCCAGGGGTGGTGGCTACACCTTC. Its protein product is CASSPEARGGGYTF.

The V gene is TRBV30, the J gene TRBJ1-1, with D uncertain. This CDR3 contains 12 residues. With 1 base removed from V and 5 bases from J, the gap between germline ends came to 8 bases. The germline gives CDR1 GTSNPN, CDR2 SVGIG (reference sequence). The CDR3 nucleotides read TGTGCCTGGAGTGGAGGGAAAACTGAAGCTTTCTTT. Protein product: CAWSGGKTEAFF.

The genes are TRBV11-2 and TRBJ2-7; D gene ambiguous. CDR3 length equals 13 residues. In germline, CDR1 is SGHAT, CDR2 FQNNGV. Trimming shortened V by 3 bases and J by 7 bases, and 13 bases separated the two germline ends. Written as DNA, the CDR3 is TGTGCCAGCAGCTTTCACCTCGGTAGAGAGCAGTACTTC. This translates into CASSFHLGREQYF.

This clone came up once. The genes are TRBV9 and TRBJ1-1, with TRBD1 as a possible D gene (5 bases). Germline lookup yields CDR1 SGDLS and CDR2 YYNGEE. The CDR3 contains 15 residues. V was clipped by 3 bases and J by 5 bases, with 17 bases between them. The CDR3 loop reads CASSAGGDSRTEAFF. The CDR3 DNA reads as TGTGCCAGCAGCGCCGGAGGGGATTCGAGAACTGAAGCTTTCTTT.

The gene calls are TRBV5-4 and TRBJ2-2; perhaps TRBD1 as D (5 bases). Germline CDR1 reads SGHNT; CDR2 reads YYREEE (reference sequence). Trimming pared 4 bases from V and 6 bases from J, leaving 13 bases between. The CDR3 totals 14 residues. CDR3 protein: CASSGYKGPGELFF. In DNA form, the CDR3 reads TGTGCCAGCAGCGGATACAAGGGGCCCGGGGAGCTGTTTTTT.

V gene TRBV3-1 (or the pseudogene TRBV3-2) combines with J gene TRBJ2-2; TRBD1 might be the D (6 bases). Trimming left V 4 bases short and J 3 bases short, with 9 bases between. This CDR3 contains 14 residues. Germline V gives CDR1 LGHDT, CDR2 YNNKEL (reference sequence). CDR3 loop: CASSPRTDTGELFF. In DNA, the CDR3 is TGTGCCAGCAGCCCTCGGACAGACACCGGGGAGCTGTTTTTT.

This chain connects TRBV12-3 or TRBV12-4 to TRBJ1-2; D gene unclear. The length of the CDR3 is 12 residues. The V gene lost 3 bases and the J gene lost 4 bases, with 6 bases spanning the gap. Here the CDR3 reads CASSFNPYGYTF. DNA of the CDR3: TGTGCCAGCAGTTTTAATCCCTATGGCTACACCTTC.

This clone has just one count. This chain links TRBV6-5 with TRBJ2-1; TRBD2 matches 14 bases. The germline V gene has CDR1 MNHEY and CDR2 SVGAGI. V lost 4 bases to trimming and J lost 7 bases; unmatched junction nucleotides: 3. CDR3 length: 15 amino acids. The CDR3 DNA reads TGTGCCAGCAGTTTCGGGACTAGCGGGGGTAATGAGCAGTTCTTC. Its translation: CASSFGTSGGNEQFF.

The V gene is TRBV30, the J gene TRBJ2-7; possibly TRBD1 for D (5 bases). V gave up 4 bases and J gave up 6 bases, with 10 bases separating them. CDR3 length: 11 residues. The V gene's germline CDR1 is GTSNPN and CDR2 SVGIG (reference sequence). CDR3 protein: CAWTGYGEQYF. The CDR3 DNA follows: TGTGCCTGGACAGGGTACGGCGAGCAGTACTTC.

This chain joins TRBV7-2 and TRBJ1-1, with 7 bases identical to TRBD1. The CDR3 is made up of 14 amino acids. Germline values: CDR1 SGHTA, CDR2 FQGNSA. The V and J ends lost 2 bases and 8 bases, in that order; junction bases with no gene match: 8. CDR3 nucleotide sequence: TGTGCCAGCAGCTTAACGGCACAGGACAGGGAAGCTTTCTTT. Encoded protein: CASSLTAQDREAFF.